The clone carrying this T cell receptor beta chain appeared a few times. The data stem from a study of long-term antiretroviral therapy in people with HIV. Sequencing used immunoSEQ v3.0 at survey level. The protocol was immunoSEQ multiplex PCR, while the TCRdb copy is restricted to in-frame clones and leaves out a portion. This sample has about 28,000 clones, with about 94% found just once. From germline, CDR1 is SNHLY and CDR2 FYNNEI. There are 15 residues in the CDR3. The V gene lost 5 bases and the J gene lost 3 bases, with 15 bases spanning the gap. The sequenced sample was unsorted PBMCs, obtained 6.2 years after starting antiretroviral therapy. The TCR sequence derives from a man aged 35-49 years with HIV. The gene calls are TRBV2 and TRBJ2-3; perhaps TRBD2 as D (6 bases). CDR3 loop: CASSWASEGTDTQYF. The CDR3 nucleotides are TGTGCCAGCAGTTGGGCTAGCGAAGGTACAGATACGCAGTATTTT.